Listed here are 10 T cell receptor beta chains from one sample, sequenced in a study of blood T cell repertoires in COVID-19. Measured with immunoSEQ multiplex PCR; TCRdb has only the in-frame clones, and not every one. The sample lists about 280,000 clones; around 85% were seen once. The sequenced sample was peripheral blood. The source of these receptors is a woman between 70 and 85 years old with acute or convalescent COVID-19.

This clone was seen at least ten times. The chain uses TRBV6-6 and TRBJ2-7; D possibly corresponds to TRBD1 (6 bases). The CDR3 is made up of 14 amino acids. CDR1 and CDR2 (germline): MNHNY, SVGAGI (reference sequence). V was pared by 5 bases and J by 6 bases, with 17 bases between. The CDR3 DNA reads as TGTGCCAGCAGTCCCCAGGGGTGGCTGGGCGAGCAGTACTTC. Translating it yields CASSPQGWLGEQYF.

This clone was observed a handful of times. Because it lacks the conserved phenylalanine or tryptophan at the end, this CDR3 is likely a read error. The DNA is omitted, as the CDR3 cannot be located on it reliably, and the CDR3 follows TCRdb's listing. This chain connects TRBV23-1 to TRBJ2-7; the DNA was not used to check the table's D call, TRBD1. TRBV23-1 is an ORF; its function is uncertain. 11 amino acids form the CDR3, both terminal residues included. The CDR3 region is CASRTRDSGGN.

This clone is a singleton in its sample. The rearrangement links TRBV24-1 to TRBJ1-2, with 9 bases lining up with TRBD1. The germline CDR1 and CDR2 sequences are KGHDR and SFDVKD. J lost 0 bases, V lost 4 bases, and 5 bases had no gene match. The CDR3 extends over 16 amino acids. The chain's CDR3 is CATSDSGQGSNYGYTF. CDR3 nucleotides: TGTGCCACCAGTGACTCAGGACAGGGGTCTAACTATGGCTACACCTTC.

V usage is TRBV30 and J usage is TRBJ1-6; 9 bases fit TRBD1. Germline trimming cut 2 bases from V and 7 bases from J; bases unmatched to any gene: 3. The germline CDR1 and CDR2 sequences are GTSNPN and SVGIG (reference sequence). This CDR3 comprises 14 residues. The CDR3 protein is CAWSWDRVNSPLHF. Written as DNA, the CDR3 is TGTGCCTGGAGTTGGGACAGGGTCAATTCACCCCTCCACTTT. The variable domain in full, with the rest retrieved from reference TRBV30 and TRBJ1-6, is SQTIHQWPATLVQPVGSPLSLECTVEGTSNPNLYWYRQAAGRGLQLLFYSVGIGQISSEVPQNLSASRPQDRQFILSSKKLLLSDSGFYLCAWSWDRVNSPLHFGNGTRLTVT.

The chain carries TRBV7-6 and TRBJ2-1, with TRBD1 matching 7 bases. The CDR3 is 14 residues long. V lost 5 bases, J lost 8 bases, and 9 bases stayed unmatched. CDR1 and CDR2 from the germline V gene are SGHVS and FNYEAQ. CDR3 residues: CASSSQQGFDEQFF. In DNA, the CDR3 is TGTGCCAGCAGCAGCCAACAGGGGTTCGATGAGCAGTTCTTC.

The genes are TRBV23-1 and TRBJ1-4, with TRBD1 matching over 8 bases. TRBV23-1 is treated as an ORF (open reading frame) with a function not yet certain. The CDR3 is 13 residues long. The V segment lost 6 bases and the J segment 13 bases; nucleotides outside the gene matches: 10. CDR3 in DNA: TGCGCCAGCAGCCGCCCTAGGACAGGGAGACTGTTTTTT. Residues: CASSRPRTGRLFF.

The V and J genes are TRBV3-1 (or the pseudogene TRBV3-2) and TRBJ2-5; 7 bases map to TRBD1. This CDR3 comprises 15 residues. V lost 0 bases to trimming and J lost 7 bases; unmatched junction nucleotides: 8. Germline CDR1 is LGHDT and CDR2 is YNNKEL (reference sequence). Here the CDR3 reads CASSQDPRQGVTQYF. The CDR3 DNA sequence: TGTGCCAGCAGCCAAGATCCCAGACAGGGTGTGACCCAGTACTTC.

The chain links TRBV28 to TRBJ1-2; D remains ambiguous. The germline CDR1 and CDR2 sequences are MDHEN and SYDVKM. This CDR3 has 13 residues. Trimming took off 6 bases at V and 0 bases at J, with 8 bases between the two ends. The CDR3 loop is CASSEYPNYGYTF. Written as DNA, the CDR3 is TGTGCCAGCAGCGAGTATCCTAACTATGGCTACACCTTC.

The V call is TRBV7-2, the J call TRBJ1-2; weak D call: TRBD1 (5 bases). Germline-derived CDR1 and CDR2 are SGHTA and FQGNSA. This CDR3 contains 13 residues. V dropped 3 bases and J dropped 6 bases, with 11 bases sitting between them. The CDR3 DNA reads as TGTGCCAGCAGCTTCCGCAGGGTAGATGGCTACACCTTC. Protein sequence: CASSFRRVDGYTF. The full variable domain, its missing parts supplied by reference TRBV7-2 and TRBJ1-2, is GAGVSQSPSNKVTEKGKDVELRCDPISGHTALYWYRQSLGQGLEFLIYFQGNSAPDKSGLPSDRFSAERTGGSVSTLTIQRTQQEDSAVYLCASSFRRVDGYTFGSGTRLTVV.

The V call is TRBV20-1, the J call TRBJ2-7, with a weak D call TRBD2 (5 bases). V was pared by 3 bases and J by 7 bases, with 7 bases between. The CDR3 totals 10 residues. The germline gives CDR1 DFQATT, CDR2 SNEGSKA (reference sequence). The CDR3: CSASSGEQYF. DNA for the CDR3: TGCAGTGCTAGCAGCGGAGAGCAGTACTTC.